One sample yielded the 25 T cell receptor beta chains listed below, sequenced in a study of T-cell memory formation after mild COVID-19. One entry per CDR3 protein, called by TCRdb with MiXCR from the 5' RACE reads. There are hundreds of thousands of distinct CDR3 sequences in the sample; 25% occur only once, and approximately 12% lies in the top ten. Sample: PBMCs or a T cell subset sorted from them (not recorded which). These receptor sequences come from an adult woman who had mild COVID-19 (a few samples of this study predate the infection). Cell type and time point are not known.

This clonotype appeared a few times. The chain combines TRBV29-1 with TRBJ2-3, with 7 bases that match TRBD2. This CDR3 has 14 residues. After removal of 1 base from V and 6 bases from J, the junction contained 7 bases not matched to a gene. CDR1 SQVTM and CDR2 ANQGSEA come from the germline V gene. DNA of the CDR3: TGCAGCGTTGAAGCAGAACTAGCGCCCGATACGCAGTATTTT. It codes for CSVEAELAPDTQYF.

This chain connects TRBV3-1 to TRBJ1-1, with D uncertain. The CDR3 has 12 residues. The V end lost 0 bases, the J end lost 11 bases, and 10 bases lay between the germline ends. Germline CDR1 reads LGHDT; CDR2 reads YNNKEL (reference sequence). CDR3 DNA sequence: TGTGCCAGCAGCCAAGATTACTCGGGGGCTTTCTTT. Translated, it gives CASSQDYSGAFF.

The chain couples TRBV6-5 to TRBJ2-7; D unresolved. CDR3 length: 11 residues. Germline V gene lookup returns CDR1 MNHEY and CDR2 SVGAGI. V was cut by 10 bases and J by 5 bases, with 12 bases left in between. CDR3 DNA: TGTGCCAACCCCGTCCCCCACGAGCAGTACTTC. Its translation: CANPVPHEQYF.

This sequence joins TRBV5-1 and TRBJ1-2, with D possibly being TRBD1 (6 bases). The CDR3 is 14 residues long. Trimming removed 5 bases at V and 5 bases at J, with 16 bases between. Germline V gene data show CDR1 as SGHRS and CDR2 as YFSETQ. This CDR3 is CASSPDRSQYGYTF. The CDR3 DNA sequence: TGCGCCAGCAGTCCGGACAGAAGCCAGTATGGCTACACCTTC.

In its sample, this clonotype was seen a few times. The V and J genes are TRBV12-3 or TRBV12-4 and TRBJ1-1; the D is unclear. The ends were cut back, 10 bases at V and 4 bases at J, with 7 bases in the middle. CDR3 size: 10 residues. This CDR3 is CATLGTEAFF. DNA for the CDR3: TGTGCCACCTTGGGCACTGAAGCTTTCTTT.

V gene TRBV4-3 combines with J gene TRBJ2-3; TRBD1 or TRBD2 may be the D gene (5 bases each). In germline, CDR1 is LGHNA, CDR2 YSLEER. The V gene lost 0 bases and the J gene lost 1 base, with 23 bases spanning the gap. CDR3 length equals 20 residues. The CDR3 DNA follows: TGCGCCAGCAGCCAAGATTGGCCCGGAGCTATCGGGGCGGGCACAGATACGCAGTATTTT. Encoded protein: CASSQDWPGAIGAGTDTQYF.

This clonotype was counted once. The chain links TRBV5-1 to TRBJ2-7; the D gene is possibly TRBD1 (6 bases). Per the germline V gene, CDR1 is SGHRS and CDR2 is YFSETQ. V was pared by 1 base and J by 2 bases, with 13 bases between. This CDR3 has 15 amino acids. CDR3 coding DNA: TGCGCCAGCAGCTTGCACAGGGAAAGAACCTACGAGCAGTACTTC. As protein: CASSLHRERTYEQYF.

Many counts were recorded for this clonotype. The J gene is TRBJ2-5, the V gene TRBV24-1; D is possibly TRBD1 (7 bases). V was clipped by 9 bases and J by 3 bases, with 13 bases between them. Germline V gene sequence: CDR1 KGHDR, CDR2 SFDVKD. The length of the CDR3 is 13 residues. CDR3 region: CATGGTEKETQYF. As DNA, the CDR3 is TGTGCCACCGGAGGGACAGAAAAAGAGACCCAGTACTTC.

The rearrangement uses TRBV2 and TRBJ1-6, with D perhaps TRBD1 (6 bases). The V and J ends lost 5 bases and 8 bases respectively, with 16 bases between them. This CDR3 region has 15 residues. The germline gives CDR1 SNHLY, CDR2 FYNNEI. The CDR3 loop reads CASSRGGGRDSPLHF. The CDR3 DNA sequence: TGTGCCAGCAGTCGGGGAGGGGGTCGGGATTCACCCCTCCACTTT.

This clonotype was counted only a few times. CDR3 coding DNA: TGCAGTGCTAGAAGGCAGGGGGCTGAAGCTTTCTTT. Its translation: CSARRQGAEAFF. The chain couples TRBV20-1 to TRBJ1-1; 7 nucleotides match TRBD1. The V gene end was trimmed by 2 bases and the J gene end by 6 bases; junction bases not matched to a gene: 3. This CDR3 spans 12 amino acids. The germline V gene has CDR1 DFQATT and CDR2 SNEGSKA (reference sequence).

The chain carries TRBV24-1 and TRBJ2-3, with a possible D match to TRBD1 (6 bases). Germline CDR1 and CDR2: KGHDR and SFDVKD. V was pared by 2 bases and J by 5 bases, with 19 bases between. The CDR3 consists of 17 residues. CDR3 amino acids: CATSDSAARLTGDTQYF. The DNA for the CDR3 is TGTGCCACCAGTGATTCAGCTGCGAGGTTGACAGGAGATACGCAGTATTTT.

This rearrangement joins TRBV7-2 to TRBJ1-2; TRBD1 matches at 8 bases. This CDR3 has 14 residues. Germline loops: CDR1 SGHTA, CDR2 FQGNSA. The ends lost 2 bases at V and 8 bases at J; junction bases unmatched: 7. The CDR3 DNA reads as TGTGCCAGCAGCTTACGGACAGGGCGTCGGGGCTACACCTTC. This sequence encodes CASSLRTGRRGYTF.

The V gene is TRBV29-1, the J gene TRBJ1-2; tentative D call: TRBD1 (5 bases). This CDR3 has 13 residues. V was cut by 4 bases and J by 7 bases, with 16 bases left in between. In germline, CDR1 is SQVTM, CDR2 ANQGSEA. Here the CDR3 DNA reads TGCAGCGTTGTCGGGGCTCGGGGATCTGGCTACACCTTC. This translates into CSVVGARGSGYTF.

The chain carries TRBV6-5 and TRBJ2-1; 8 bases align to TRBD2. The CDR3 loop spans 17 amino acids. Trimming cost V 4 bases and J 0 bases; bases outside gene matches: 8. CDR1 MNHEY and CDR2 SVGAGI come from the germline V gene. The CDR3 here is CASSSRRLAGSYNEQFF. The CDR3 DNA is TGTGCCAGCAGTTCGCGGCGGCTAGCGGGCTCCTACAATGAGCAGTTCTTC.

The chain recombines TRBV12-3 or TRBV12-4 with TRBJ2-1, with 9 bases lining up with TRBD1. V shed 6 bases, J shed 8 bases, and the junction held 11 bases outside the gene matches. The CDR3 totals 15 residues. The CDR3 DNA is TGTGCCAGCAGCGGACCGGGACAGGGCATCGATGAGCAGTTCTTC. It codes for CASSGPGQGIDEQFF.

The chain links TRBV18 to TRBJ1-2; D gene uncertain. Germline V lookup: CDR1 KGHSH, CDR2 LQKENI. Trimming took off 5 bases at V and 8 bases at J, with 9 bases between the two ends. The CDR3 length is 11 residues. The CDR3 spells CASSFKGGYTF. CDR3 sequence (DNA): TGTGCCAGCTCATTCAAGGGAGGCTACACCTTC. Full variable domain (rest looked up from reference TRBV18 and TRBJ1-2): NAGVMQNPRHLVRRRGQEARLRCSPMKGHSHVYWYRQLPEEGLKFMVYLQKENIIDESGMPKERFSAEFPKEGPSILRIQQVVRGDSAAYFCASSFKGGYTFGSGTRLTVV.

The CDR3 spells CASSVEGQASPGGYTF. CDR3 in DNA: TGTGCCAGCAGCGTAGAAGGACAGGCTTCACCGGGGGGCTACACCTTC. The chain links TRBV9 to TRBJ1-2, with 7 bases lining up with TRBD1. Germline V gene lookup returns CDR1 SGDLS and CDR2 YYNGEE. V was clipped by 0 bases and J by 8 bases; unmatched bases: 13. This CDR3 region has 16 residues.

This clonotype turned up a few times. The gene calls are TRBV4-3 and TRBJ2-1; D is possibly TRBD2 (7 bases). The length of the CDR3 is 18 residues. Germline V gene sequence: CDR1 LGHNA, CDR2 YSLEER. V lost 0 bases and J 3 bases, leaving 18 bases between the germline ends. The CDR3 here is CASSQDLGAGVGYNEQFF. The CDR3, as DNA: TGCGCCAGCAGCCAAGATCTGGGGGCGGGAGTCGGCTACAATGAGCAGTTCTTC.

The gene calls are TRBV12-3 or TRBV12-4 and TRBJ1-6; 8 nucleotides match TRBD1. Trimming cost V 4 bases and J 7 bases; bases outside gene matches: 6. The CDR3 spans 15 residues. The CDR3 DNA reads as TGTGCCAGCAGTTCCCGACAGGGGCAGAATTCACCCCTCCACTTT. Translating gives CASSSRQGQNSPLHF.

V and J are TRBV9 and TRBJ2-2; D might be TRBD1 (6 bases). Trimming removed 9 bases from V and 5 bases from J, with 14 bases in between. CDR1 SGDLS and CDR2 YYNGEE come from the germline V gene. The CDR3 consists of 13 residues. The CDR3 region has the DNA TGTGCCACCAAAAACAGGGCAACCGGGGAGCTGTTTTTT. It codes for CATKNRATGELFF.

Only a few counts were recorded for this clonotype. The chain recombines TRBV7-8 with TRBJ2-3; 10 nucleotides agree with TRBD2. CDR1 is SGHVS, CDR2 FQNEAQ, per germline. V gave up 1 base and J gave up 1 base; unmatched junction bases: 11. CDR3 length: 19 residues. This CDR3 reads CASSLGAWASGRGTDTQYF. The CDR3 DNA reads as TGTGCCAGCAGCTTAGGGGCATGGGCTAGCGGGAGAGGCACAGATACGCAGTATTTT.

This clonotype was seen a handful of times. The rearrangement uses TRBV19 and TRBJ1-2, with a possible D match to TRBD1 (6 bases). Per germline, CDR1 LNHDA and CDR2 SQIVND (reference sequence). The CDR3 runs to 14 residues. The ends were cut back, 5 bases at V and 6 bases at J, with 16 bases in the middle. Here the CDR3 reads CASSPGHLTDGYTF. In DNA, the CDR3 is TGTGCCAGTAGTCCGGGACACCTGACGGATGGCTACACCTTC.

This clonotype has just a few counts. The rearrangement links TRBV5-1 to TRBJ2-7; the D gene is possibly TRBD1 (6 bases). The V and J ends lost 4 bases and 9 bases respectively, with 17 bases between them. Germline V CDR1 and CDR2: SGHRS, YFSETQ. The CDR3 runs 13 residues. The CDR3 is CASSPGDAGGQYF. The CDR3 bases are TGCGCCAGCAGCCCAGGGGACGCCGGCGGGCAGTACTTC.

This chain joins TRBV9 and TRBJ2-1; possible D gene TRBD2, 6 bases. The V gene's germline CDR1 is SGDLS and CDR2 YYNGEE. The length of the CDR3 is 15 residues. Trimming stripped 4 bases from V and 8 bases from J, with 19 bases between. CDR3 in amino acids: CASSYPAGPTDEQFF. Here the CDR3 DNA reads TGTGCCAGCAGCTACCCCGCGGGACCTACTGATGAGCAGTTCTTC. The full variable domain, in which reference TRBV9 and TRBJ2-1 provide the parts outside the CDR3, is DSGVTQTPKHLITATGQRVTLRCSPRSGDLSVYWYQQSLDQGLQFLIQYYNGEERAKGNILERFSAQQFPDLHSELNLSSLELGDSALYFCASSYPAGPTDEQFFGPGTRLTVL.

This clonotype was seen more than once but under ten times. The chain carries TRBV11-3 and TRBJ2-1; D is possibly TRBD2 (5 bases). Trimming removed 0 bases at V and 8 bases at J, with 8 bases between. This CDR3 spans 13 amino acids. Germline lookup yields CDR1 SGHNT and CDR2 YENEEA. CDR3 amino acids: CASSLELVHEQFF. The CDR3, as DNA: TGTGCCAGCAGCTTAGAACTAGTCCATGAGCAGTTCTTC.